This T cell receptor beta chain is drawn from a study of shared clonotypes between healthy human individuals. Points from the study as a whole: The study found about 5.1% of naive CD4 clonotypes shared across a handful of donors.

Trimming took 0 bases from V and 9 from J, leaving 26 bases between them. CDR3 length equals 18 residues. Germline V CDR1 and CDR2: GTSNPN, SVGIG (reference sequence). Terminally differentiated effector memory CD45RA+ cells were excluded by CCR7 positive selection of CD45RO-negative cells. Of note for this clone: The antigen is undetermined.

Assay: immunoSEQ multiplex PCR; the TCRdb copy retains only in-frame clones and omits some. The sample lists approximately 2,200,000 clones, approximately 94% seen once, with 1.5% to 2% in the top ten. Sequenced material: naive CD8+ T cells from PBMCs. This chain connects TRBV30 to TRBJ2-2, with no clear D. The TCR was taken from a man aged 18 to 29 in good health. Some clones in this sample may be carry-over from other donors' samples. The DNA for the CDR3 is TGTGCCTGGAGTGTACGAGGTCACTCGACCACTATTAGGTGGGAGCTGTTTTTT. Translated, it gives CAWSVRGHSTTIRWELFF. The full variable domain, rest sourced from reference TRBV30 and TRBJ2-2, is SQTIHQWPATLVQPVGSPLSLECTVEGTSNPNLYWYRQAAGRGLQLLFYSVGIGQISSEVPQNLSASRPQDRQFILSSKKLLLSDSGFYLCAWSVRGHSTTIRWELFFGEGSRLTVL.